These 5 T cell receptor beta chains originate from one sample sequenced in a study of T cells in Graves' hyperthyroidism and ophthalmopathy. The CDR3 regions of TCR beta were amplified from RNA transcripts. In the first-round RT-PCR of the TCR CDR3, the HTBI primer set was used. TCRdb reprocessed the multiplex PCR reads via MiXCR and lists one record per CDR3 protein. The sample carries 700,000 to 850,000 distinct CDR3 sequences, just over 35% recorded once. Source material: blood. The receptors shown here come from a woman aged 35 to 49 with Graves' hyperthyroidism.

The genes are TRBV25-1 and TRBJ1-6, with TRBD1 identical over 7 bases. The CDR3 is 15 residues long. CDR1 MGHDK and CDR2 SYGVNS come from the germline V gene. This CDR3 reads CARRQGALLSSPLHF. The CDR3 coding sequence is TGTGCTAGAAGACAGGGAGCGCTTCTTTCTTCACCCCTCCACTTT. Full variable domain (remainder filled in from reference TRBV25-1 and TRBJ1-6): EADIYQTPRYLVIGTGKKITLECSQTMGHDKMYWYQQDPGMELHLIHYSYGVNSTEKGDLSSESTVSRIRTEHFPLTLESARPSHTSQYLCARRQGALLSSPLHFGNGTRLTVT.

V and J are TRBV27 and TRBJ1-6; D gene uncertain. From germline, CDR1 is MNHEY and CDR2 SMNVEV (reference sequence). This CDR3 is built from 13 residues. The V gene lost 8 bases and the J gene lost 3 bases, with 8 bases spanning the gap. CDR3 protein: CASGEFYNSPLHF. The DNA of the CDR3 is TGTGCCAGCGGGGAATTCTATAATTCACCCCTCCACTTT.

CDR3 bases: TGTGCCAGTAGTATAGGGGACAGTAACTATGGCTACACCTTC. This gives the protein CASSIGDSNYGYTF. This chain joins TRBV19 and TRBJ1-2; 7 bases agree with TRBD1. The V gene end was trimmed by 1 base and the J gene end by 1 base; junction bases not matched to a gene: 0. Germline V gives CDR1 LNHDA, CDR2 SQIVND (reference sequence). The CDR3 consists of 14 residues. The whole variable domain, filled in from reference TRBV19 and TRBJ1-2, reads DGGITQSPKYLFRKEGQNVTLSCEQNLNHDAMYWYRQDPGQGLRLIYYSQIVNDFQKGDIAEGYSVSREKKESFPLTVTSAQKNPTAFYLCASSIGDSNYGYTFGSGTRLTVV.

This clonotype was detected a few times. CDR3 bases: TGTGCCAGCAGTAGACGGCAGTACTTC. Its translation is CASSRRQYF. The rearrangement links TRBV14 to TRBJ2-7; D remains unclear. The length of the CDR3 is 9 residues. V was trimmed by 6 bases and J by 9 bases, leaving 6 bases between them. Germline V gives CDR1 SGHDN, CDR2 FVKESK.

This clonotype was counted at least ten times. The V and J genes are TRBV10-3 and TRBJ1-2; 8 bases align to TRBD1. The CDR3 runs to 17 residues. CDR1 and CDR2 (germline): ENHRY, SYGVKD. V shed 5 bases, J shed 0 bases, and the junction held 11 bases outside the gene matches. The CDR3 DNA sequence: TGTGCCATCAGTTATACAGGGGGGCAACCCTCTAACTATGGCTACACCTTC. Encoded protein: CAISYTGGQPSNYGYTF.